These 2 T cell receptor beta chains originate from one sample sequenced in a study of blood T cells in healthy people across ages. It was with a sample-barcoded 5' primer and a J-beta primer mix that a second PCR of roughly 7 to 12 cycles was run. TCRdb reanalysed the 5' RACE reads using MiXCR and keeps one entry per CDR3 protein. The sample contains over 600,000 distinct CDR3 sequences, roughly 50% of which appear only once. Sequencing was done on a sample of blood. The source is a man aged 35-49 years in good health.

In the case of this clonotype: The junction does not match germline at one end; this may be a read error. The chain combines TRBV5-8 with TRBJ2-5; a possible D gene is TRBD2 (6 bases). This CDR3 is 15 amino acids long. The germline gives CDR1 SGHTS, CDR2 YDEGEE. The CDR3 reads CASSPSSGRQETQYF. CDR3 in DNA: TGTGCCAGCAGCCCATCTTCGGGGAGGCAAGAGACTCAGTACTTC. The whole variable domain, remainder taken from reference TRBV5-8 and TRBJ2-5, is EAGVTQSPTHLIKTRGQQATLRCSPISGHTSVYWYQQALGLGLQFLLWYDEGEERNRGNFPPRFSGRQFPNYSSELNVNALELEDSALYLCASSPSSGRQETQYFGPGTRLLVL.

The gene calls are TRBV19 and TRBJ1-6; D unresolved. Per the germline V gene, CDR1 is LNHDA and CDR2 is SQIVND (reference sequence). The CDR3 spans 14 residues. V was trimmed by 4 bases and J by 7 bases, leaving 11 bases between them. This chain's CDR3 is CASSTKARNSPLHF. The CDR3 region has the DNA TGTGCCAGTAGTACCAAGGCGAGGAATTCACCCCTCCACTTT. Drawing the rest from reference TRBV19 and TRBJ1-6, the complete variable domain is DGGITQSPKYLFRKEGQNVTLSCEQNLNHDAMYWYRQDPGQGLRLIYYSQIVNDFQKGDIAEGYSVSREKKESFPLTVTSAQKNPTAFYLCASSTKARNSPLHFGNGTRLTVT.